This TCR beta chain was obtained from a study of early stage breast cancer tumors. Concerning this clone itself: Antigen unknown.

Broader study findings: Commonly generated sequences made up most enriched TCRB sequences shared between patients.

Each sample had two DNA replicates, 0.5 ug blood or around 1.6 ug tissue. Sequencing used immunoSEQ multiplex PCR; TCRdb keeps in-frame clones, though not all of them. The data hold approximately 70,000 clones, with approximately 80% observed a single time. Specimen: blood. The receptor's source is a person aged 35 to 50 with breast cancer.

CDR3 in amino acids: CASSPWTSGRYEQYF. CDR3 bases: TGTGCCAGCAGTCCATGGACTAGCGGGAGGTACGAGCAGTACTTC. V gene TRBV28 combines with J gene TRBJ2-7, with TRBD2 matching over 14 bases. The CDR3 is 15 residues long. Germline V gene sequence: CDR1 MDHEN, CDR2 SYDVKM. The V segment lost 5 bases and the J segment 4 bases; nucleotides outside the gene matches: 4.